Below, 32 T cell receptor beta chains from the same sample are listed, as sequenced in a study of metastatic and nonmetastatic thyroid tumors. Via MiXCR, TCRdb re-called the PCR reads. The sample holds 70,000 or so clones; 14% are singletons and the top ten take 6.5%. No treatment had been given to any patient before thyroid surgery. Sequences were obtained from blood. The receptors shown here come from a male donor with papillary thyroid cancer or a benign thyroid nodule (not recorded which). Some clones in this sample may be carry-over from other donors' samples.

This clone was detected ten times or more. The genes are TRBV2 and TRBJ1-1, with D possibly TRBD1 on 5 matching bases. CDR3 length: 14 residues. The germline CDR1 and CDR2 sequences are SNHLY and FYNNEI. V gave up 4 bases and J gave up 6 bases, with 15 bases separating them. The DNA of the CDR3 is TGTGCCAGCAGTGCGTTCCAGGGTTTTGCTGAAGCTTTCTTT. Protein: CASSAFQGFAEAFF. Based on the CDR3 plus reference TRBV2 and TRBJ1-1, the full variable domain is EPEVTQTPSHQVTQMGQEVILRCVPISNHLYFYWYRQILGQKVEFLVSFYNNEISEKSEIFDDQFSVERPDGSNFTLKIRSTKLEDSAMYFCASSAFQGFAEAFFGQGTRLTVV.

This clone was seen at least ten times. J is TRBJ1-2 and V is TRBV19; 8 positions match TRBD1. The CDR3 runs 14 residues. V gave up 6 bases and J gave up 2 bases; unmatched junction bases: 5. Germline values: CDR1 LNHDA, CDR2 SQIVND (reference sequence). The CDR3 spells CASSTGGINYGYTF. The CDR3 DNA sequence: TGTGCCAGTAGCACAGGGGGAATAAACTATGGCTACACCTTC. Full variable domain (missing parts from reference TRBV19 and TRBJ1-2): DGGITQSPKYLFRKEGQNVTLSCEQNLNHDAMYWYRQDPGQGLRLIYYSQIVNDFQKGDIAEGYSVSREKKESFPLTVTSAQKNPTAFYLCASSTGGINYGYTFGSGTRLTVV.

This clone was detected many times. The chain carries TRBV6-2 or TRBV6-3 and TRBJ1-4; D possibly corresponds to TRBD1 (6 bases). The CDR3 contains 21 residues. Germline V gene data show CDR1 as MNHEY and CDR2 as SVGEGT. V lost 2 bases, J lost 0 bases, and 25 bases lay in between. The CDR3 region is CASSYPKRTAAREATNEKLFF. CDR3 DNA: TGTGCCAGCAGTTACCCGAAACGGACAGCCGCAAGAGAAGCAACTAATGAAAAACTGTTTTTT.

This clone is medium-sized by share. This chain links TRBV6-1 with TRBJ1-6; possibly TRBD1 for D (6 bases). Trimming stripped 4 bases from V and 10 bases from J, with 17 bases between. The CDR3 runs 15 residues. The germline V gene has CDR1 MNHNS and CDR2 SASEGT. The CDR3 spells CASSVQGTAGSPLHF. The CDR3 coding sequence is TGTGCCAGCAGTGTACAGGGTACGGCCGGATCACCCCTCCACTTT.

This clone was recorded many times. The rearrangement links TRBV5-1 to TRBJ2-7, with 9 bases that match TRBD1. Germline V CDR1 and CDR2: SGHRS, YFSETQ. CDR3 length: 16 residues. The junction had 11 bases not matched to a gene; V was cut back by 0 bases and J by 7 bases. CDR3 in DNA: TGCGCCAGCAGCTTGGCCCGGGACAGGGTTTCGGGGGAGCAGTACTTC. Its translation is CASSLARDRVSGEQYF. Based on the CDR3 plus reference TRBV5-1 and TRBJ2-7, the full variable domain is KAGVTQTPRYLIKTRGQQVTLSCSPISGHRSVSWYQQTPGQGLQFLFEYFSETQRNKGNFPGRFSGRQFSNSRSEMNVSTLELGDSALYLCASSLARDRVSGEQYFGPGTRLTVT.

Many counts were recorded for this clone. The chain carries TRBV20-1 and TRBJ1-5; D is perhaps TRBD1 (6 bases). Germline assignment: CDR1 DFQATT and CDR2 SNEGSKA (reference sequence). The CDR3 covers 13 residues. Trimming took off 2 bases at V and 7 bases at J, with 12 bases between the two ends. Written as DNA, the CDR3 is TGCAGTGCTAGAATGGGGGCGAGACAGCCCCAGCATTTT. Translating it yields CSARMGARQPQHF.

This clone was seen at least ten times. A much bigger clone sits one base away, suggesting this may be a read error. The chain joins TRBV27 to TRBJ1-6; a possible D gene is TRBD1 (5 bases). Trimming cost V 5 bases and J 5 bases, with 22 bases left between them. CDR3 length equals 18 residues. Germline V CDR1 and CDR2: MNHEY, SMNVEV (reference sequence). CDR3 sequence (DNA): TGTGCCAGCAGTCCGCCCGCCTTCTTCGGGGGTCATAATTCACCCCTCCACTTT. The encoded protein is CASSPPAFFGGHNSPLHF.

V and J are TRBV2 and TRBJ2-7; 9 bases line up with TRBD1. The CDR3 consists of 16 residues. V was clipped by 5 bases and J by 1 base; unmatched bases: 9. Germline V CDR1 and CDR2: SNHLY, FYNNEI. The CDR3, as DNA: TGTGCCAGCAGTCGTCCCATGACAGGGGGGTCCTACGAGCAGTACGTC. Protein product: CASSRPMTGGSYEQYV.

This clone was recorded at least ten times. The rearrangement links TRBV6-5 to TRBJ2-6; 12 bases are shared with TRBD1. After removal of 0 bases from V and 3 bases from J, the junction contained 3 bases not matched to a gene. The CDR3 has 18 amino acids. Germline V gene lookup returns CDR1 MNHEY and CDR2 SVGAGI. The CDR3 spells CASSYSGTGGFGANVLTF. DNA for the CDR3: TGTGCCAGCAGTTACTCGGGGACAGGGGGCTTTGGGGCCAACGTCCTGACTTTC.

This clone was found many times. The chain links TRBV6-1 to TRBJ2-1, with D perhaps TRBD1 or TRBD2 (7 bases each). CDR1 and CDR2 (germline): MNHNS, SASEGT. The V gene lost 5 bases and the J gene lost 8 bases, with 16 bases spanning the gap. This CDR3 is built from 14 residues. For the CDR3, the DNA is TGTGCCAGCAGTCGACAGGGAGGGGGGGATGAGCAGTTCTTC. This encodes CASSRQGGGDEQFF.

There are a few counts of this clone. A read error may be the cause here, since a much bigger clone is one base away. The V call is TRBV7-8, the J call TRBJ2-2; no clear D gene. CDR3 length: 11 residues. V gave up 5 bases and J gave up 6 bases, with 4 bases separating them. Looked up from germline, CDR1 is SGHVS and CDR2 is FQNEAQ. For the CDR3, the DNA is TGTGCCAGCAGCCCCTCCGGGGAGCTGTTTTTT. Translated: CASSPSGELFF.

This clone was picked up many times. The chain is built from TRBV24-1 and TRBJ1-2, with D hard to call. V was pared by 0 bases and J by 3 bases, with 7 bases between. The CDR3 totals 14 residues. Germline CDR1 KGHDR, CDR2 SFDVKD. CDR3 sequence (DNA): TGTGCCACCAGTGATTTGTACACCTACTATGGCTACACCTTC. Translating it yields CATSDLYTYYGYTF.

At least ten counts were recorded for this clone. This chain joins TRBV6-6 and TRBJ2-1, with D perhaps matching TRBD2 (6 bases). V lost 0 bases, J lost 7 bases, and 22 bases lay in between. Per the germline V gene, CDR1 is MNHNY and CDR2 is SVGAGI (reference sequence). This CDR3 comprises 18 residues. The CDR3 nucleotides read TGTGCCAGCAGTTACTCGCGAAGAGGGTCTCTAGCGAGAAATGAGCAGTTCTTC. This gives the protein CASSYSRRGSLARNEQFF.

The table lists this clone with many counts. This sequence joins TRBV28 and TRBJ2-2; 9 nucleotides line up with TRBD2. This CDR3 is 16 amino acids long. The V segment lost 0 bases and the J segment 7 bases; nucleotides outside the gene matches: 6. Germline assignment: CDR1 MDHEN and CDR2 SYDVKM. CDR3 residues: CASSLWGSGRVGELFF. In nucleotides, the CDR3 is TGTGCCAGCAGTTTATGGGGTAGCGGGAGAGTCGGGGAGCTGTTTTTT.

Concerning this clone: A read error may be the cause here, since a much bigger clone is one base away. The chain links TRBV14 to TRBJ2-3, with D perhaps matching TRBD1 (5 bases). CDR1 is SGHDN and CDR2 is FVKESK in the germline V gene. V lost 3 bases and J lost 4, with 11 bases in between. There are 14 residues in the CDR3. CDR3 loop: CASSHLMGPDTQYF. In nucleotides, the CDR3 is TGTGCCAGCAGCCATCTCATGGGGCCAGATACGCAGTATTTT.

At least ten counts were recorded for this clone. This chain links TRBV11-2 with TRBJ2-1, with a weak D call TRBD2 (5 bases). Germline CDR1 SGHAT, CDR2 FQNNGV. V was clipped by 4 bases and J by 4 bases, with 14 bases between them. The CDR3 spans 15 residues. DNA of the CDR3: TGTGCCAGCAGCTCAAGACGACTACCGTACAATGAGCAGTTCTTC. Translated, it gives CASSSRRLPYNEQFF. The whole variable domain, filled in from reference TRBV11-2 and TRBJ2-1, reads EAGVAQSPRYKIIEKRQSVAFWCNPISGHATLYWYQQILGQGPKLLIQFQNNGVVDDSQLPKDRFSAERLKGVDSTLKIQPAKLEDSAVYLCASSSRRLPYNEQFFGPGTRLTVL.

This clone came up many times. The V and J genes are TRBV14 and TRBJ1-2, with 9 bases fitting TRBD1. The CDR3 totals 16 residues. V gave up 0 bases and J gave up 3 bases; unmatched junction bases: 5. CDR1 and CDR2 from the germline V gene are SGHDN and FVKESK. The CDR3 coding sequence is TGTGCCAGCAGCCAAGATCGGGACAGGGCCTACTATGGCTACACCTTC. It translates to CASSQDRDRAYYGYTF.

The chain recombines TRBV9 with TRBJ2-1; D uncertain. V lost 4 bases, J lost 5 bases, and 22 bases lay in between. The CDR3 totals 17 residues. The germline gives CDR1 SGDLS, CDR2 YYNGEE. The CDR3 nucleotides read TGTGCCAGCAGCCCAACCGAGCGTGAGTGCCCGGACAATGAGCAGTTCTTC. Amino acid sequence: CASSPTERECPDNEQFF.

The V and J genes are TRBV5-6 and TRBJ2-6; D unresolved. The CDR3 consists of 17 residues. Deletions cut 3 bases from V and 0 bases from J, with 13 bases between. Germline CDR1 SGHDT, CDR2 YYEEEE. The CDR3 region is CASSWVGQPSGANVLTF. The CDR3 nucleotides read TGTGCCAGCAGCTGGGTGGGTCAGCCCTCTGGGGCCAACGTCCTGACTTTC.

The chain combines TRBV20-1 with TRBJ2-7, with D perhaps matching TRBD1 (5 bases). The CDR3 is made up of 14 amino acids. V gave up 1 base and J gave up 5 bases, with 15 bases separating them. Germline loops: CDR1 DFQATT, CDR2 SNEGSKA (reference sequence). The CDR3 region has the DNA TGCAGTGCTAGAGTCCACAGGTCTTTAAACGAGCAGTACTTC. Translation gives CSARVHRSLNEQYF.

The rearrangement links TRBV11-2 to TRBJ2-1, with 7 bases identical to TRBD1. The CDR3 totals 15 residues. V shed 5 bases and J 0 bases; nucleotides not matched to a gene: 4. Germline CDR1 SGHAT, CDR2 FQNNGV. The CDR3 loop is CASSQGQSSYNEQFF. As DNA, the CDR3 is TGTGCCAGCAGCCAGGGACAGAGCTCCTACAATGAGCAGTTCTTC.

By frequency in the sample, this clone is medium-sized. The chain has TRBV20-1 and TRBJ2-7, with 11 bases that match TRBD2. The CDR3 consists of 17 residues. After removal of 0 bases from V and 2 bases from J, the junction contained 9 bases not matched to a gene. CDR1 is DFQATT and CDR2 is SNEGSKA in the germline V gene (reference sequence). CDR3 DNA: TGCAGTGCTAGAGATCTAGCGGGAGGTTCGGAAACCTACGAGCAGTACGTC. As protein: CSARDLAGGSETYEQYV.

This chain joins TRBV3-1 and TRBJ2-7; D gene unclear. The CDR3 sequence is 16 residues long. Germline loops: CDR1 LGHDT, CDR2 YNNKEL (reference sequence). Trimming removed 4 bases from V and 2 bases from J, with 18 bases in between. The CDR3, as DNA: TGTGCCAGCAGCCCCAGCCAAGATAGACCAGCCTACGAGCAGTACTTC. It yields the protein CASSPSQDRPAYEQYF.

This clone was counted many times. CDR3 residues: CASSPQMNTEAFF. The CDR3 DNA reads as TGTGCCAGCTCACCTCAAATGAACACTGAAGCTTTCTTT. The chain employs TRBV18 and TRBJ1-1; D ambiguous. V was clipped by 3 bases and J by 0 bases, with 5 bases between them. This CDR3 has 13 amino acids. CDR1 KGHSH and CDR2 LQKENI come from the germline V gene.

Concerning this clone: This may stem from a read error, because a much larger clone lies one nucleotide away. The CDR3 reads CATRAGGFGSYTF. The CDR3 region has the DNA TGTGCCACCAGGGCAGGGGGCTTTGGTAGCTACACCTTC. V usage is TRBV15 and J usage is TRBJ1-2; 8 nucleotides line up with TRBD1. The junction had 9 bases not matched to a gene; V was cut back by 6 bases and J by 9 bases. CDR1 and CDR2 (germline): LNHNV, YYDKDF (reference sequence). The CDR3 is 13 amino acids.

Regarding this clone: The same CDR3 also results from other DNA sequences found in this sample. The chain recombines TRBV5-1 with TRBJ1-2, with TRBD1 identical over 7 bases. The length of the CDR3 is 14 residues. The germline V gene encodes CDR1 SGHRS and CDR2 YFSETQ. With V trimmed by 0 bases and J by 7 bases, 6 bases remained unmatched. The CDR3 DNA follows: TGCGCCAGCAGCTTGGGACAGGGAGACTCTGGCTACACCTTC. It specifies CASSLGQGDSGYTF.

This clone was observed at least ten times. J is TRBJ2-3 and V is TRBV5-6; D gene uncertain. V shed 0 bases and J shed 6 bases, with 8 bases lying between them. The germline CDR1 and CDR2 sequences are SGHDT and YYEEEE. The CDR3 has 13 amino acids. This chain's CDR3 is CASSLAGRDTQYF. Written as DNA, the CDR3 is TGTGCCAGCAGCTTGGCGGGCAGGGATACGCAGTATTTT.

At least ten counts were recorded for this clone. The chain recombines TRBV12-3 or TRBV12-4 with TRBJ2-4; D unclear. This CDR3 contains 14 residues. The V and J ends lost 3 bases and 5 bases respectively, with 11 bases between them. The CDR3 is CASSFLGLENIQYF. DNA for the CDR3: TGTGCCAGCAGTTTTCTCGGCCTCGAAAACATTCAGTACTTC.

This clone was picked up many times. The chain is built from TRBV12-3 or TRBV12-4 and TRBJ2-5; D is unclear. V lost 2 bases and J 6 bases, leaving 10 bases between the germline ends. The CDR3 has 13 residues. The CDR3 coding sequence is TGTGCCAGCAGTTTACCCGGTAAAAAGACCCAGTACTTC. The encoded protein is CASSLPGKKTQYF.

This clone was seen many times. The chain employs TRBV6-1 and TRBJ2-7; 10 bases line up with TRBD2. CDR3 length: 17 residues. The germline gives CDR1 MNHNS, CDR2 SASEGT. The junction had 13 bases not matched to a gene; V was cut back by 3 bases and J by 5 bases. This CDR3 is CASSDLGGASGSNEQYF. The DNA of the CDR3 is TGTGCCAGCAGTGATCTCGGGGGGGCTAGCGGGAGCAACGAGCAGTACTTC.

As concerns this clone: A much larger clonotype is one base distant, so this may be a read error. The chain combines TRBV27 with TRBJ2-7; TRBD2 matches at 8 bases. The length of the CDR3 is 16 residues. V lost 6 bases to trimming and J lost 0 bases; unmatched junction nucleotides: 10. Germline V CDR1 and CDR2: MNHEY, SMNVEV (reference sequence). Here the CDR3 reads CASSATGAGASYEQYF. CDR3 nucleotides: TGTGCCAGCAGCGCCACGGGAGCGGGGGCCTCCTACGAGCAGTACTTC.

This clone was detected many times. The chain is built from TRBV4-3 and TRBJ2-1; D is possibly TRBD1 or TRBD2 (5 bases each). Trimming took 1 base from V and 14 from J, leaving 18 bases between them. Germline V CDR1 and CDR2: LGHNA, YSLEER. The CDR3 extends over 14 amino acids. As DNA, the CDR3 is TGCGCCAGCAGCCAAGGGGAAGGGGACGATGAAAAGTTCTTC. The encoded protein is CASSQGEGDDEKFF.